This T cell receptor beta chain was profiled in a study of blood T cell repertoires in COVID-19. The CDR3 runs 14 residues. CDR1 and CDR2 from the germline V gene are LNHDA and SQIVND (reference sequence). The germline V and J ends were trimmed by 11 bases and 7 bases, with 18 bases remaining between them. Generated by immunoSEQ multiplex PCR, the TCRdb table keeps only in-frame clones and is missing some. The table lists 200,000 to 250,000 clones, roughly 79% of them singletons. A few counts support this clone. Seattle-derived patients entered the study during active infection and were followed longitudinally.

The rearrangement links TRBV19 to TRBJ1-6; D may be TRBD1 (6 bases). This TCR derives from a woman aged 80 or over with COVID-19, enrolled during active disease. The specimen sequenced was peripheral blood. Here the CDR3 reads CAGGAGPFNSPLHF. The CDR3 region has the DNA TGTGCCGGGGGGGCAGGCCCGTTCAATTCACCCCTCCACTTT.